The 4 T cell receptor beta chains in this list originate from one sample, sequenced in a study of blood T cell repertoires in COVID-19. TCRdb keeps only in-frame clones here, not all; method: immunoSEQ multiplex PCR. Seen here are roughly 220,000 clones, 90% observed once, and the top ten hold approximately 15%. Sequencing was done on a sample of PBMCs or T cells enriched from blood (not recorded which). These receptors all stem from a man aged 30 to 45 who had been exposed to COVID-19.

The chain joins TRBV6-5 to TRBJ2-5, with TRBD2 matching over 8 bases. The CDR3 is made up of 14 amino acids. J lost 2 bases, V lost 4 bases, and 3 bases had no gene match. Looked up from germline, CDR1 is MNHEY and CDR2 is SVGAGI. CDR3 sequence: CASSSGLGQETQYF. CDR3 bases: TGTGCCAGCAGTTCGGGACTAGGACAAGAGACCCAGTACTTC.

The chain recombines TRBV6-5 with TRBJ2-3, with 7 bases that match TRBD1. This CDR3 is 14 amino acids long. Germline V gene lookup returns CDR1 MNHEY and CDR2 SVGAGI. V dropped 5 bases and J dropped 13; count of bases not matched to a gene: 15. In nucleotides, the CDR3 is TGTGCCAGCAGTAAACAGACAGGGCAACGATCGGAGTATTTT. Protein sequence: CASSKQTGQRSEYF.

The gene calls are TRBV13 and TRBJ1-5; 8 bases map to TRBD1. This CDR3 spans 15 amino acids. Germline V gives CDR1 PRHDT, CDR2 FYEKMQ (reference sequence). V trimming: 5 bases; J trimming: 5 bases; junction bases outside the gene matches: 8. The CDR3: CASSHQDRDYQPQHF. The CDR3 DNA reads as TGTGCCAGCAGCCACCAGGACAGGGATTATCAGCCCCAGCATTTT.

The chain links TRBV2 to TRBJ1-2, with D hard to call. There are 16 residues in the CDR3. V lost 4 bases, J lost 6 bases, and 21 bases lay in between. Germline lookup yields CDR1 SNHLY and CDR2 FYNNEI. CDR3 protein: CASSVVEDVDGNGYTF. The CDR3 region has the DNA TGTGCCAGCAGTGTAGTGGAGGATGTCGACGGGAATGGCTACACCTTC.